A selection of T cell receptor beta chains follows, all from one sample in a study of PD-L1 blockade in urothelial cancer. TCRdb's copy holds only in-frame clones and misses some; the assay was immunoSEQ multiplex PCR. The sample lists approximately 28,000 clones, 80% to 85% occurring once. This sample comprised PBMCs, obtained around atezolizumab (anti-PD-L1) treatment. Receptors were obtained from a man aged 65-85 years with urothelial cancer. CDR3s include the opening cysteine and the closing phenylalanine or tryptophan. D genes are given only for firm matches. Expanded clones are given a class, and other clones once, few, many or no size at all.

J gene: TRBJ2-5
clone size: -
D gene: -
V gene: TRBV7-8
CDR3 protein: CASSTTSPETQYF
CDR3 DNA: TGTGCCAGCAGCACTACTAGCCCAGAGACCCAGTACTTC

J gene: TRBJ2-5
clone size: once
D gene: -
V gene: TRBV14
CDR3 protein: CASSQDIGFRTAKQETQYF
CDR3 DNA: TGTGCCAGCAGCCAAGATATTGGGTTCCGGACAGCTAAACAAGAGACCCAGTACTTC

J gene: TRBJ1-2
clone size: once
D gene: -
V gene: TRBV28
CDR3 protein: CASSFPWHNYGYTF
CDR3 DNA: TGTGCCAGCAGTTTCCCCTGGCACAACTATGGCTACACCTTC

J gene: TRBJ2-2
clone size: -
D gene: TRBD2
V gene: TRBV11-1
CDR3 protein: CASSTRTSGGTGELFF
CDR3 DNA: TGTGCCAGCAGCACAAGGACTAGCGGCGGCACCGGGGAGCTGTTTTTT

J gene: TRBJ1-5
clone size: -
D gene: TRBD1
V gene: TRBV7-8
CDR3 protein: CASSMTGTQPQHF
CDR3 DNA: TGTGCCAGCAGCATGACAGGGACCCAGCCCCAGCATTTT

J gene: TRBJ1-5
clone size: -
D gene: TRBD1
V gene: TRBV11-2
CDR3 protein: CASPGQGRYRNQPQHF
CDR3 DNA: TGTGCCAGCCCGGGACAGGGTCGCTATCGCAATCAGCCCCAGCATTTT

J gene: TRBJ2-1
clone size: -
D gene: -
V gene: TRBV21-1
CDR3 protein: CASTKTSGSGLNEQFF
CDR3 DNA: TGTGCCAGCACCAAGACTAGCGGGAGCGGGTTAAATGAGCAGTTCTTC

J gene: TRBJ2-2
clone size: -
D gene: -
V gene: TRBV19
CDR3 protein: CASSGTTGELFF
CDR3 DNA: TGTGCCAGTAGCGGGACAACCGGGGAGCTGTTTTTT

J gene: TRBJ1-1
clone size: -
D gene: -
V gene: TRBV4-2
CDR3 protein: CASSLSLVNTEAFF
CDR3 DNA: TGTGCCAGCAGCCTAAGCCTAGTGAACACTGAAGCTTTCTTT

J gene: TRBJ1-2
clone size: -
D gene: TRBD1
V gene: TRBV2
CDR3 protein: CASSEGTGAGYTF
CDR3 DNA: TGTGCCAGCAGTGAAGGGACAGGGGCTGGCTACACCTTC

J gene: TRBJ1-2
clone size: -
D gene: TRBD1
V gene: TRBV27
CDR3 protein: CASSVGQGRFHGYTF
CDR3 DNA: TGTGCCAGCAGCGTGGGACAGGGTAGATTCCATGGCTACACCTTC

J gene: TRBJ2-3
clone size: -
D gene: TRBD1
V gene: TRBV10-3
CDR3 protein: CAISGPKDRGFLVTDTQYF
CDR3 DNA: TGTGCCATCAGTGGTCCGAAGGACAGGGGATTCTTGGTCACAGATACGCAGTATTTT

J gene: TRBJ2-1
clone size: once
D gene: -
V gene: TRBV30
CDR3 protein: CAWREGGLFEQFF
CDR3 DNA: TGTGCCTGGAGGGAGGGGGGGCTTTTTGAGCAGTTCTTC

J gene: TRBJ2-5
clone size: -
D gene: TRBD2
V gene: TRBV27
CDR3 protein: CASIRLAGAPETQYF
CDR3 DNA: TGTGCCAGCATCCGACTAGCGGGAGCCCCAGAGACCCAGTACTTC

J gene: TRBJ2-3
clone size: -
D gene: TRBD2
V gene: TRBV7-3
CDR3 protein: CASSLNGGDTDTQYF
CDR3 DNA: TGTGCCAGCAGCTTAAACGGGGGGGACACAGATACGCAGTATTTT

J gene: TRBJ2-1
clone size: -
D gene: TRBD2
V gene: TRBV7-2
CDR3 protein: CASSFRRAGVYNEQFF
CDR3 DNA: TGTGCCAGCAGCTTCCGCCGGGCGGGAGTTTACAATGAGCAGTTCTTC

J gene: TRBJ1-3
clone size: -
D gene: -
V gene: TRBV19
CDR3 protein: CASTIRQDPTRRNTIYF
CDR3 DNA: TGTGCCAGTACCATTAGACAGGACCCAACCCGACGGAACACCATATATTTT

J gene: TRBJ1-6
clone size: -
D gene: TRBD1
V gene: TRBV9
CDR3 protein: CASSSPVGQGNSPLHF
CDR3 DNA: TGTGCCAGCAGCTCTCCCGTGGGACAGGGGAATTCACCCCTCCACTTT

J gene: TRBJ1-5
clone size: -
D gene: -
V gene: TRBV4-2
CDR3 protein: CASSPILTRNQPQHF
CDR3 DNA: TGTGCCAGCAGCCCGATTTTGACTCGCAATCAGCCCCAGCATTTT

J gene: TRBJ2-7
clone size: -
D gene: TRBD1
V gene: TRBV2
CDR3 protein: CASSGEGARLEQYF
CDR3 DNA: TGTGCCAGCAGTGGTGAGGGGGCTCGACTCGAGCAGTACTTC

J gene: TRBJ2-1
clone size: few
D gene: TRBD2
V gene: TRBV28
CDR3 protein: CASRPSGMYNEQFF
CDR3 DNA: TGTGCCAGCAGGCCAAGCGGGATGTACAATGAGCAGTTCTTC

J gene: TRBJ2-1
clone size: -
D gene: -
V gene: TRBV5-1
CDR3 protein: CASSRRGGDYNEQFF
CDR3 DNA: TGCGCCAGCAGCAGAAGGGGGGGGGATTACAATGAGCAGTTCTTC

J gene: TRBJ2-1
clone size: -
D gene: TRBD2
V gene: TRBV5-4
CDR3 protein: CASSLGLAVLNEQFF
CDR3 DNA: TGTGCCAGCAGCTTGGGACTAGCGGTCCTCAATGAGCAGTTCTTC

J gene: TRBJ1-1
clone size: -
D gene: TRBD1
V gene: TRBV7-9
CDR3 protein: CASSLRPGGSNTEAFF
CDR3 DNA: TGTGCCAGCAGCTTAAGGCCAGGGGGATCGAACACTGAAGCTTTCTTT

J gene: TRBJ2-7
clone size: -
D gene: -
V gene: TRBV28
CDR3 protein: CASSLYGRGPISYEQYF
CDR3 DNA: TGTGCCAGCAGTTTATACGGCCGAGGTCCCATCTCCTACGAGCAGTACTTC

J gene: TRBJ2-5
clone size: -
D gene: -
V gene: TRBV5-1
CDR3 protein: CASSLDQETQYF
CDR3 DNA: TGCGCCAGCAGCCTAGACCAAGAGACCCAGTACTTC

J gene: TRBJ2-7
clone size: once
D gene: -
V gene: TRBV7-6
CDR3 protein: CASSLGTLYEQYF
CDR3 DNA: TGTGCCAGCAGCCTAGGGACACTCTACGAGCAGTACTTC

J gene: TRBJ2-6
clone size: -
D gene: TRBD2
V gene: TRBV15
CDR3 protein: CATSRDPVGRTGANVLTF
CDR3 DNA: TGTGCCACCAGCAGAGACCCTGTCGGGAGGACTGGGGCCAACGTCCTGACTTTC

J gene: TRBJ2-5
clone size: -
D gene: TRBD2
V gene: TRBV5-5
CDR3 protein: CASSIRGGAGETQYF
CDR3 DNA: TGTGCCAGCAGCATCCGCGGGGGGGCCGGGGAGACCCAGTACTTC

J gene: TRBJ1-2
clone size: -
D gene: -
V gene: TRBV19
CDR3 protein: CASSTGAGYGYTF
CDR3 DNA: TGTGCCAGTAGTACAGGGGCGGGCTATGGCTACACCTTC

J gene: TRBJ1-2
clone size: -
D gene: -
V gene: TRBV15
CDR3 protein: CATSREQQNSNYGYTF
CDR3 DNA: TGTGCCACCAGCAGAGAACAACAGAATTCTAACTATGGCTACACCTTC

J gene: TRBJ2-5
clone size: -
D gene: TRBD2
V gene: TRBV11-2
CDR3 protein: CASSRGGETQYF
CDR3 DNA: TGTGCCAGCAGCCGGGGGGGGGAGACCCAGTACTTC

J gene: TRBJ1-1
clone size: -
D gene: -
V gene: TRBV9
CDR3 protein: CASSVQGNMNTEAFF
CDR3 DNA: TGTGCCAGCAGCGTCCAGGGTAACATGAACACTGAAGCTTTCTTT

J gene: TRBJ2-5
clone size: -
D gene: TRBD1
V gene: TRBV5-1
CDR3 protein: CASRLTGGEETQYF
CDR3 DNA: TGCGCCAGCAGGTTGACAGGGGGGGAAGAGACCCAGTACTTC

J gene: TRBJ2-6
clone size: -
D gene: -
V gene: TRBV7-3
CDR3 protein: CASSATVSTSGANVLTF
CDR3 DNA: TGTGCCAGCAGCGCTACAGTTTCCACCTCTGGGGCCAACGTCCTGACTTTC

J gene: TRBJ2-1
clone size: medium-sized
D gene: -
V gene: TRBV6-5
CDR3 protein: CASSYNLYYNEQFF
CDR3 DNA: TGTGCCAGCAGTTACAACTTATACTACAATGAGCAGTTCTTC

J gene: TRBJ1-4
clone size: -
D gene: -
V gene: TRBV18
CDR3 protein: CASSQGRGEKLFF
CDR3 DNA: TGTGCCAGCTCACAGGGGCGAGGTGAAAAACTGTTTTTT

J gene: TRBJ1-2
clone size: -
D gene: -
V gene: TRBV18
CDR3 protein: CASSPPVGKSGYTF
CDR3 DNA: TGTGCCAGCTCACCACCGGTTGGTAAGAGTGGCTACACCTTC

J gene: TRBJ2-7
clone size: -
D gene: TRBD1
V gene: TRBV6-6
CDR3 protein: CASSYQGADEQYF
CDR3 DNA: TGTGCCAGCAGTTATCAGGGGGCAGACGAGCAGTACTTC

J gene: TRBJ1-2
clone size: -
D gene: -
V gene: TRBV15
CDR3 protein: CATGGGTNYGYTF
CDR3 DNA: TGTGCCACCGGCGGGGGGACTAACTATGGCTACACCTTC

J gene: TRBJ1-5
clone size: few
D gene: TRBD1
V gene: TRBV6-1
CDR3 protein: CASSGAGTGNVQPQHF
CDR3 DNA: TGTGCCAGCAGTGGAGCAGGGACAGGGAACGTTCAGCCCCAGCATTTT

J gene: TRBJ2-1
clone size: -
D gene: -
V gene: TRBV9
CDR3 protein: CASSVGPRPNEQFF
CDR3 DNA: TGTGCCAGCAGCGTGGGCCCCCGGCCAAATGAGCAGTTCTTC

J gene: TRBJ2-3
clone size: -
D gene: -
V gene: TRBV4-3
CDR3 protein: CASSQDVGQGRDTQYF
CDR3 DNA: TGCGCCAGCAGCCAAGATGTCGGGCAGGGAAGGGATACGCAGTATTTT

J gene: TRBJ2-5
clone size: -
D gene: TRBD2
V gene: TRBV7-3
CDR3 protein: CASSFGPKGAGGQETQYF
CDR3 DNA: TGTGCCAGCAGCTTCGGCCCCAAGGGAGCGGGAGGGCAAGAGACCCAGTACTTC